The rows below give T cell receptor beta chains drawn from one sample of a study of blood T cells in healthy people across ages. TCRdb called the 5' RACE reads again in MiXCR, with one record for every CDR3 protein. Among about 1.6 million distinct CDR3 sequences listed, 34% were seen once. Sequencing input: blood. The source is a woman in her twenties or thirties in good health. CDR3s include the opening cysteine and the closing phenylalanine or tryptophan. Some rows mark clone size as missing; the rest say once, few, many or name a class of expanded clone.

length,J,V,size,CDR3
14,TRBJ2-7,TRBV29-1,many,CSVKGRGPSYEQYF
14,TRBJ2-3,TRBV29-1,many,CSVGQGAVADTQYF
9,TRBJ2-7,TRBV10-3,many,CASSREQYF
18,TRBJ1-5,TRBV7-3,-,CASSFESGDPRGNQPQHF
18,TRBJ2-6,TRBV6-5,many,CASSWGPGRGSGANVLTF
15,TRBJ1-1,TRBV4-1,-,CASSQEAGSNTEAFF
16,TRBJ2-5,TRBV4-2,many,CASSQEAGGIQETQYF
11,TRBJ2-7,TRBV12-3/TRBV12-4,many,CASSTLYEQYF
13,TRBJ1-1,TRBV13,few,CATTPGGMPEAFF
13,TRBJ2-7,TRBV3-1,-,CASSTLNIGEQYF
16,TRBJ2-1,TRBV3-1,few,CASSQDLGLARNEQFF
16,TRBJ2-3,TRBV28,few,CASNPGASGTPDTQYF
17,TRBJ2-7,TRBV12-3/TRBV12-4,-,CASSLDRGQGGSYEQYF